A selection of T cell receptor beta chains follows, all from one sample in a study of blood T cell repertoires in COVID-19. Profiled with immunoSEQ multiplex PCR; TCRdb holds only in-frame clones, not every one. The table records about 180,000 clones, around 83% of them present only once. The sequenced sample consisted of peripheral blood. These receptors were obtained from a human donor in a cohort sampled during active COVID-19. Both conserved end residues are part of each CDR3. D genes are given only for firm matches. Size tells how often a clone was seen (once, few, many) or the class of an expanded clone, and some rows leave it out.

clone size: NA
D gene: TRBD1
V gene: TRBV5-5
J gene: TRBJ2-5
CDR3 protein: CASSRDRETQYF
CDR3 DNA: TGTGCCAGCAGCCGGGACAGGGAGACCCAGTACTTC

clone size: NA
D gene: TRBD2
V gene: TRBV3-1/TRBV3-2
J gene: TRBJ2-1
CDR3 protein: CASSQGGTGGRFF
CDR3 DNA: TGTGCCAGCAGCCAAGGGGGAACGGGGGGGCGATTCTTC

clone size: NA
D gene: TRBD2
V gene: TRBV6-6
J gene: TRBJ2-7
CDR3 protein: CASSWPGLGYEQYF
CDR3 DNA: TGTGCCAGCAGTTGGCCGGGACTAGGGTACGAGCAGTACTTC

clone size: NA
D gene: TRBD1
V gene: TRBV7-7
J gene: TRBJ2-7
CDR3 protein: CASSLRSRDREHEQYF
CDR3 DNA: TGTGCTAGCAGCTTAAGGTCCCGGGACAGGGAACACGAGCAGTACTTC

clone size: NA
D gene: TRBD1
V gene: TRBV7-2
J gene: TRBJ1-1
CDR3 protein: CASSDLRDRGSAEAFF
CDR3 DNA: TGTGCCAGCAGTGACCTGCGGGACAGGGGGTCGGCTGAAGCTTTCTTT

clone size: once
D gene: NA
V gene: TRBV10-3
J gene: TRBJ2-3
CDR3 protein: CAIRDTTDTQYF
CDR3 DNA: TGTGCCATACGGGACACCACAGATACGCAGTATTTT

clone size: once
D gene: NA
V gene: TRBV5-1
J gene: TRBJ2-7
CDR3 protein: CASSGAYEQYF
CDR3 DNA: TGCGCCAGCAGTGGGGCATACGAGCAGTACTTC

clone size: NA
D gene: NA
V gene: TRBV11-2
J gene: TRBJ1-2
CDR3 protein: CASSLGGDDSGYTF
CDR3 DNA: TGTGCCAGCAGCTTAGGGGGGGATGACAGCGGCTACACCTTC

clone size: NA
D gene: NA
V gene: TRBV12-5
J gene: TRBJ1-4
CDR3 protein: CASGLPSAGRFNEKLFF
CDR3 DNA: TGTGCTAGTGGCCTCCCGAGCGCAGGGCGATTCAATGAAAAACTGTTTTTT

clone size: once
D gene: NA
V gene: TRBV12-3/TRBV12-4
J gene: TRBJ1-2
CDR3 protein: CASSRGSYGYTF
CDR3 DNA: TGTGCCAGCAGTCGAGGGAGCTATGGCTACACCTTC

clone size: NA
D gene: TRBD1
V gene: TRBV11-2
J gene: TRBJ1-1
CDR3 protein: CASSSPGQRTMNTEAFF
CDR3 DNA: TGTGCCAGCAGCTCGCCGGGACAGAGGACCATGAACACTGAAGCTTTCTTT

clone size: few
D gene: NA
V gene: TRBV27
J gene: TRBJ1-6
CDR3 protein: CASSLAQYNSPLHF
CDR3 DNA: TGTGCCAGCAGTTTAGCACAGTATAATTCACCCCTCCACTTT

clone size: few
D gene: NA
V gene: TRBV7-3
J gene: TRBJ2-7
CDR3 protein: CASSPGGRDYEQYF
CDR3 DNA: TGTGCCAGCAGCCCCGGCGGCAGAGACTACGAGCAGTACTTC

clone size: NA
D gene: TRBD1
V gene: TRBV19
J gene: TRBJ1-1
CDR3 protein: CASITGGWAFF
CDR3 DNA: TGTGCCAGTATAACAGGGGGCTGGGCTTTCTTT

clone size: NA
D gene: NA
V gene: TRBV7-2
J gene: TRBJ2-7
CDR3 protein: CASSLERTYEQYF
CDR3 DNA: TGTGCCAGCAGCTTGGAGCGGACCTACGAGCAGTACTTC

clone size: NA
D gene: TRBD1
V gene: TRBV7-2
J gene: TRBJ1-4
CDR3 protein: CASSLDRVGEKLFF
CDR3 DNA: TGTGCCAGCAGTTTGGACAGGGTGGGCGAAAAACTGTTTTTT

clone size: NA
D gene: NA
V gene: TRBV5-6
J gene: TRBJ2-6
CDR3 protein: CASSFEARSSGANVLTF
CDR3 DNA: TGTGCCAGCAGCTTTGAGGCCCGCTCCTCTGGGGCCAACGTCCTGACTTTC

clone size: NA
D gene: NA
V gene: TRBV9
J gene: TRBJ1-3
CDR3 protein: CASSAGGTGNTIYF
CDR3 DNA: TGTGCCAGCAGTGCGGGAGGAACTGGAAACACCATATATTTT

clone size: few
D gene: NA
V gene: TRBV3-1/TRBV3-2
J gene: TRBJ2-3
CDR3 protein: CASSQVVSTDTQYF
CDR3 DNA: TGTGCCAGCAGCCAAGTAGTCAGCACAGATACGCAGTATTTT

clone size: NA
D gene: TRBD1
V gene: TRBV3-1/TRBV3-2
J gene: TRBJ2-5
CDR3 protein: CASSALIGGYTETQYF
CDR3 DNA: TGTGCCAGCAGCGCCTTGATAGGGGGCTACACAGAGACCCAGTACTTC

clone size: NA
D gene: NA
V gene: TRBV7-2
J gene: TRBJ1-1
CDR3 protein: CASSFRGNTEAFF
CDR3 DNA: TGTGCCAGCAGCTTTAGGGGGAACACTGAAGCTTTCTTT

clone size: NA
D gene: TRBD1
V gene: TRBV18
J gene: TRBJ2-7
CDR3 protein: CASSPPMDRASEQYF
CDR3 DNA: TGTGCCAGCTCACCACCGATGGACAGGGCATCCGAGCAGTACTTC

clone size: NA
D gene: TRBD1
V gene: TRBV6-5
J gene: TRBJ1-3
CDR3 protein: CASSLSGGGSGNTIYF
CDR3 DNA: TGTGCCAGCAGTTTGTCAGGGGGCGGATCTGGAAACACCATATATTTT

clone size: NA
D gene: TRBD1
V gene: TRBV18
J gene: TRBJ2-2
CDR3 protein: CASSPRAGGNTGELFF
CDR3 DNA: TGTGCCAGCTCACCACGGGCAGGGGGCAACACCGGGGAGCTGTTTTTT

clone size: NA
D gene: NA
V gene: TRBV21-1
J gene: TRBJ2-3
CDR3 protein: CASSNGGVGNTDTQYF
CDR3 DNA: TGTGCCAGCAGCAATGGAGGAGTCGGGAACACAGATACGCAGTATTTT

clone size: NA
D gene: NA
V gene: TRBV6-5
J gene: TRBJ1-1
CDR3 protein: CASSYTQGSQNTEAFF
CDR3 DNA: TGTGCCAGCAGTTATACACAGGGTTCCCAAAACACTGAAGCTTTCTTT

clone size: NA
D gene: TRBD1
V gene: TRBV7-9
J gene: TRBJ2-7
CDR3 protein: CASSQQGASSYEQYF
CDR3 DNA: TGTGCCAGCAGCCAACAGGGGGCAAGCTCCTACGAGCAGTACTTC

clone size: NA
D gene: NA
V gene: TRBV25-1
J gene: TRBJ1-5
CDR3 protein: CASSVRGNQPQHF
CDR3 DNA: TGTGCCAGCAGTGTCCGAGGGAATCAGCCCCAGCATTTT

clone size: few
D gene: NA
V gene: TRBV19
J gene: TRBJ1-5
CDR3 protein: CASSIAATGRGNQPQHF
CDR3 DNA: TGTGCCAGTAGTATAGCCGCGACAGGACGGGGCAATCAGCCCCAGCATTTT

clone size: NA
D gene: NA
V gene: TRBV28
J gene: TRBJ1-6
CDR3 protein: CASSSGSSPLHF
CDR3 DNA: TGTGCCAGCAGTTCAGGTAGTTCACCCCTCCACTTT

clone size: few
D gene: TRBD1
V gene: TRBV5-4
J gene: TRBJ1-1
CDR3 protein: CASSTPPGQGTEAFF
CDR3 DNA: TGTGCCAGCAGCACACCTCCGGGACAGGGCACTGAAGCTTTCTTT

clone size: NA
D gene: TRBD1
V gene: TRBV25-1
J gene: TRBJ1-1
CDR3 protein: CASGTGVNTEAFF
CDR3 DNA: TGTGCCAGCGGGACAGGGGTGAACACTGAAGCTTTCTTT

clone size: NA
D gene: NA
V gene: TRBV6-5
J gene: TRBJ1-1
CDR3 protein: CASSLRQVTEAFF
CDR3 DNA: TGTGCCAGCAGTCTGCGACAGGTAACTGAAGCTTTCTTT

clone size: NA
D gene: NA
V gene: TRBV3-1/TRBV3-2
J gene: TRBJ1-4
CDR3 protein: CASSLGRTATNEKLFF
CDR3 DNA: TGTGCCAGCAGCCTTGGACGGACTGCAACTAATGAAAAACTGTTTTTT

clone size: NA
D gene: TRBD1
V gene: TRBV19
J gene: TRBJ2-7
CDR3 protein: CASSAKGTGAHSYEQYF
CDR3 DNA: TGTGCCAGTAGTGCCAAGGGGACAGGGGCGCATTCCTACGAGCAGTACTTC

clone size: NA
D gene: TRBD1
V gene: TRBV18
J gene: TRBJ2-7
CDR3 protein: CASSPPTGSYEQYF
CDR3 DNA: TGTGCCAGCTCACCACCGACAGGGTCCTACGAGCAGTACTTC

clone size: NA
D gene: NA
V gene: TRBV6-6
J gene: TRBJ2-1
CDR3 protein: CASSGILADTYNEQFF
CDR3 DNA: TGTGCCAGCAGTGGCATACTAGCCGATACCTACAATGAGCAGTTCTTC

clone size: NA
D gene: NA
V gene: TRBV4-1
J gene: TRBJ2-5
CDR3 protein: CASSQEGGLQETQYF
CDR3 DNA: TGCGCCAGCAGCCAAGAGGGGGGTTTACAAGAGACCCAGTACTTC

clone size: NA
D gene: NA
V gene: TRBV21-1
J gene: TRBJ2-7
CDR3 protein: CASSKEAPGINSYEQYF
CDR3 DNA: TGTGCCAGCAGCAAAGAGGCCCCAGGGATAAACAGCTACGAGCAGTACTTC

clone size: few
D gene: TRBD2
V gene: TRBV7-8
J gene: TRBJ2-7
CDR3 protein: CASSLGTSGSYEQYF
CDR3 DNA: TGTGCCAGCAGCTTAGGGACTAGCGGGAGCTACGAGCAGTACTTC

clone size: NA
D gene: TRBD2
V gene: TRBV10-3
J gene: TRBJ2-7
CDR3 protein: CAIGTSLYEQYF
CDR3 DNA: TGTGCCATCGGGACTAGCCTTTACGAGCAGTACTTC

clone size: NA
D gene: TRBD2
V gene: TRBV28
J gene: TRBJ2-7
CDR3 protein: CASLRSGSPNEQYF
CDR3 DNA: TGTGCCAGCCTCAGGAGCGGGAGTCCTAACGAGCAGTACTTC

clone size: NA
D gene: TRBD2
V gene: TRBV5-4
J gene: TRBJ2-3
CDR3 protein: CASHPRGGDTQYF
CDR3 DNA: TGTGCCAGCCACCCCCGGGGGGGCGATACGCAGTATTTT

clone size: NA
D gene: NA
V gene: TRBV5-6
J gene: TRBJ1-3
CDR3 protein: CASSFKRSSGNTIYF
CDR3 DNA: TGTGCCAGCAGCTTTAAGCGGAGCTCTGGAAACACCATATATTTT

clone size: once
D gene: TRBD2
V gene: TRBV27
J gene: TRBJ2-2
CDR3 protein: CASSLIGTSGNTGELFF
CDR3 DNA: TGTGCCAGCAGTTTAATCGGGACTAGCGGGAACACCGGGGAGCTGTTTTTT